The sequence of this T cell receptor (beta chain) was determined in a study of T cell responses to AZD1222 COVID-19 vaccine. Sequencing used immunoSEQ multiplex PCR; TCRdb keeps in-frame clones, though not all of them. The sample has 100,000 to 150,000 clones, approximately 89% seen once. CDR3 length equals 13 residues. The germline V gene encodes CDR1 MDHEN and CDR2 SYDVKM. Trimming pared 7 bases from V and 5 bases from J, leaving 14 bases between. This clone was recorded once. Its antigen is not known. General study results and limits: Targeting of unmutated variant regions was reportedly seen in nearly half of spike-specific TCRs.

The chain has TRBV28 and TRBJ1-2, with D unresolved. Specimen: peripheral blood, collected 28 days after the second AZD1222 dose. The origin of this receptor is an adult who received the AZD1222 COVID-19 vaccine. The CDR3: CASTPGLIYGYTF. The CDR3 nucleotides read TGTGCCAGCACTCCAGGCTTAATTTATGGCTACACCTTC.